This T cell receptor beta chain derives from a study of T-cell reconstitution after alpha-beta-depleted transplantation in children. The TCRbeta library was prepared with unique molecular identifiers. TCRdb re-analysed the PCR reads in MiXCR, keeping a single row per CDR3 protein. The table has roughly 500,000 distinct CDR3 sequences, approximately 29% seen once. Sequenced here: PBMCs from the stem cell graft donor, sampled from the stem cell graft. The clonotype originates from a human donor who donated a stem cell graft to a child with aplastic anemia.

CDR3 sequence (DNA): TGTGCCAGCAGCTTGGCCACGGAGTTGGGGACCCAGTACTTC. Its protein is CASSLATELGTQYF. The chain recombines TRBV5-4 with TRBJ2-5; D is uncertain. CDR1 is SGHNT and CDR2 is YYREEE in the germline V gene (reference sequence). The germline V and J ends were trimmed by 0 bases and 7 bases, with 13 bases remaining between them. This CDR3 has 14 amino acids.